This T cell receptor beta chain was observed in a study of T cell responses to AZD1222 COVID-19 vaccine. On this clone itself: Its matching antigen is unknown.

There are 13 residues in the CDR3. Germline trimming cut 4 bases from V and 10 bases from J; bases unmatched to any gene: 9. Per germline, CDR1 LGHDT and CDR2 YNNKEL (reference sequence). Measured with immunoSEQ multiplex PCR; TCRdb has only the in-frame clones, and not every one. The sample lists more than 80,000 clones, more than 80% seen once, with about 2.4% in the top ten. Pooled samples include second doses given at about 4 or 12 weeks. General study points: In all cases, repertoires were sampled only after the peak T cell response.

The specimen comprised peripheral blood, sampled 28 days after the second AZD1222 dose. The clonotype originates from an adult who received the AZD1222 COVID-19 vaccine. The genes are TRBV3-1 (or the pseudogene TRBV3-2) and TRBJ1-1; 7 bases are shared with TRBD1. The CDR3 loop is CASSPGTATRAFF. The CDR3 bases are TGTGCCAGCAGCCCCGGGACAGCCACTCGAGCTTTCTTT.